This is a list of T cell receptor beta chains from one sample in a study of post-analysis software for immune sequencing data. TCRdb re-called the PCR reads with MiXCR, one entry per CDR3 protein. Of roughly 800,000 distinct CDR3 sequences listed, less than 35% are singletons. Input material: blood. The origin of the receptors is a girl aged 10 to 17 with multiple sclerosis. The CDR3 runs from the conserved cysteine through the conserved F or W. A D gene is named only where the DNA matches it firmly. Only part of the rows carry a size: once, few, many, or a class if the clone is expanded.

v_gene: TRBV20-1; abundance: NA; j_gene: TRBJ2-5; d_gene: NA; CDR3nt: TGCAGTGCGGAGGGGGTCGGGGGTGGCCAAGAGACCCGGTACTTC; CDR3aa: CSAEGVGGGQETRYF
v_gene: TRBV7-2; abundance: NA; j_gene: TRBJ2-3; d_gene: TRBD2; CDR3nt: TGTGCCAGCAGCTTAAGGTGGCTAGCGGATGGCACAGATACGCAGTATTTT; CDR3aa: CASSLRWLADGTDTQYF
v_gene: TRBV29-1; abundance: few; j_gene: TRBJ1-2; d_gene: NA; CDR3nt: TGCAGCGTAGGCCAGAACCTCTATGGCTACACCTTC; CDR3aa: CSVGQNLYGYTF
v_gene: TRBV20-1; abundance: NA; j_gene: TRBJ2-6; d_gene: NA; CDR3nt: TGCAGTGCTCCGGGACCTCCTAGCTCTGGGGCCAACGTCCTGACTTTC; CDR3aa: CSAPGPPSSGANVLTF
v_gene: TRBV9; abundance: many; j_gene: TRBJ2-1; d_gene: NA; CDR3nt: TGTGCCAGCAGCGTAGGGTCGAATGAGCAGTTCTTC; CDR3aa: CASSVGSNEQFF
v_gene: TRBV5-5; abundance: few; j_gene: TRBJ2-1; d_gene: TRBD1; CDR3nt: TGTGCCAGCAGCATCGGGACAGGGGGGTTCGTTTACAATGAGCAGTTCTTC; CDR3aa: CASSIGTGGFVYNEQFF
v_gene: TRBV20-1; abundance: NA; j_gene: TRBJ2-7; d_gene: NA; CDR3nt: TGCAGTGCTGCGACAGGTACTGACTACGAGCAGTACTTC; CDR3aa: CSAATGTDYEQYF
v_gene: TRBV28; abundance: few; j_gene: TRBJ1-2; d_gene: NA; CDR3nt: TGTGCCAGCAGTCCGAGACCTGCTGGCGGCTACACCTTC; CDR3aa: CASSPRPAGGYTF
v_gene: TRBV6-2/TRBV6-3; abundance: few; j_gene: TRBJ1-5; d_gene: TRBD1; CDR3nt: TGTGCCAGCAGTTACTCGACAGGGGAGAGCTATCAGCCCCAGCATTTT; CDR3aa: CASSYSTGESYQPQHF
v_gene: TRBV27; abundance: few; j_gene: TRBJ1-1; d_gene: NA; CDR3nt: TGTGCCAGCAGTTTAGCGGCAGGGAGGACTGAAGCTTTCTTT; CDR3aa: CASSLAAGRTEAFF
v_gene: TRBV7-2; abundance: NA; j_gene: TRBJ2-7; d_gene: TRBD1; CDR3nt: TGTGCCAGCGGAGGGACAGGGGGCTTTTCCCCCTACAATGAGCAGTACTTC; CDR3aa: CASGGTGGFSPYNEQYF
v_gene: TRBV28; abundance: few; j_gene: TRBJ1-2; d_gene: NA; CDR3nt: TGTGCCAGCAGTTTTTATTGGCATGAATATGGCTACACCTTC; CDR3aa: CASSFYWHEYGYTF
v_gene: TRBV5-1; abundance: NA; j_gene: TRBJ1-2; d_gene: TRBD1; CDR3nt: TGCGCCAGCAGCACGGACAGGGGCCGTGGCTACACCTTC; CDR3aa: CASSTDRGRGYTF
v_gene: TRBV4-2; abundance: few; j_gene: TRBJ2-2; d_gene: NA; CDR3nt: TGTGCCAGCAGCCGGGACCCAGGACTGGACACCGGGGAGCTGTTTTTT; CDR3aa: CASSRDPGLDTGELFF
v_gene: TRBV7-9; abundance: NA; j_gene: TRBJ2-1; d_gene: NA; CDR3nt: TGTGCCAGCAGCCGGCGGGACGGCCTCTCCTACAATGAGCAGTTCTTC; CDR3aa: CASSRRDGLSYNEQFF
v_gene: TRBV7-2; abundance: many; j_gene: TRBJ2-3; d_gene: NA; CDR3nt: TGTGCCAGCAGCGACCACACAGATACGCAGTATTTT; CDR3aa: CASSDHTDTQYF
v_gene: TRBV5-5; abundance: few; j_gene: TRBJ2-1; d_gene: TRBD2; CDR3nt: TGTGCCGGCCGCGGACTAGCGGGAGGAAAAAGGGACAATGAGCAGTTCTTC; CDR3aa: CAGRGLAGGKRDNEQFF
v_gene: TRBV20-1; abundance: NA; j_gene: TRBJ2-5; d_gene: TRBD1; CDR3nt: TGCAGTGCTCAGGGGGCAGGGCAAGAGACCCAGTACTTC; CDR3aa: CSAQGAGQETQYF
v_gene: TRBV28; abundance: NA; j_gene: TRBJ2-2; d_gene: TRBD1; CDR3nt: TGTGCCAGCAGTCCCAACGACTGGACAGGGGACCCCGGGGAGCTGTTTTTT; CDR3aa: CASSPNDWTGDPGELFF
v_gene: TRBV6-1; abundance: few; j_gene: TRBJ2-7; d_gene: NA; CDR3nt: TGTGCCAGCAGTATAGGACGGACGTACGAGCAGTACTTC; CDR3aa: CASSIGRTYEQYF
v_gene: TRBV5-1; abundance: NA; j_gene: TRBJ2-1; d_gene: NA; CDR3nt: TGCGCCAGCAGCAGGGGGACTCTCTACAATGAGCAGTTCTTC; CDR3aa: CASSRGTLYNEQFF
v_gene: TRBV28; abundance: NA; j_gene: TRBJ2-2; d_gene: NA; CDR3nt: TGTGCCAGCAGTTTGATAGGCGGGGAGCTGTTTTTT; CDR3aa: CASSLIGGELFF
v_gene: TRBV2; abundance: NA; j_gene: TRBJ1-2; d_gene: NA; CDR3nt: TGTGCGACAGGCCCTTTGGGCTATGGCTACACCTTC; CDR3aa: CATGPLGYGYTF
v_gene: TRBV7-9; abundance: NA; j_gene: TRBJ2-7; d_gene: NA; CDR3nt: TGTGCCAGCAGCTTTGGGAGTACGAGGCAGTACTTC; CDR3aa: CASSFGSTRQYF
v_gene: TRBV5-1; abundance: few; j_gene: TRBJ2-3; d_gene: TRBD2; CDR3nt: TGCGCCAGCAGCTTGGAACCAGGGACTAGCGGATTCACAGATACGCAGTATTTT; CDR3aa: CASSLEPGTSGFTDTQYF
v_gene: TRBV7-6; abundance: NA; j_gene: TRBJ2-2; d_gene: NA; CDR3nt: TGTGCCAGCAGCCCTTGGGGGGAAACCGGGGAGCTGTTTTTT; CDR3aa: CASSPWGETGELFF
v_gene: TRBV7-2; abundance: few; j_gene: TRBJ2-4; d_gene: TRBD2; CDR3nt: TGTGCCAGCAGCTTAGCGTGGGGGGCGGGGGGCTTAAACGTTCAGTACTTC; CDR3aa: CASSLAWGAGGLNVQYF